This passage covers 7 T cell receptor beta chains from one sample sequenced in a study of blood T cell repertoires in COVID-19. Data came from immunoSEQ multiplex PCR; TCRdb stores just in-frame clones and leaves some out. Seen here are around 53,000 clones, around nine tenths observed once, and the top ten hold 4%. Sequenced material: peripheral blood. The receptors shown here come from a man over 45 with acute or convalescent COVID-19.

This clone was counted once. The chain uses TRBV7-8 and TRBJ1-2; a possible D gene is TRBD1 (5 bases). The length of the CDR3 is 12 residues. CDR1 is SGHVS, CDR2 FQNEAQ, per germline. Trimming shortened V by 3 bases and J by 7 bases, and 9 bases separated the two germline ends. The CDR3 here is CASSLGEGGYTF. CDR3 nucleotides: TGTGCCAGCAGCTTGGGGGAGGGTGGCTACACCTTC.

This clone occurred once. The genes are TRBV19 and TRBJ1-2, with TRBD1 matching over 7 bases. CDR3 size: 12 residues. V shed 7 bases and J 8 bases; nucleotides not matched to a gene: 7. Looked up from germline, CDR1 is LNHDA and CDR2 is SQIVND (reference sequence). CDR3 DNA sequence: TGTGCCAGTACCGAGAGGGACAGAGGCTACACCTTC. It translates to CASTERDRGYTF.

The chain employs TRBV11-2 and TRBJ2-7; D not resolved. The germline CDR1 and CDR2 sequences are SGHAT and FQNNGV. This CDR3 is 13 amino acids long. Trimming removed 1 base at V and 2 bases at J, with 6 bases between. The chain's CDR3 is CASSLGQTYEQYF. CDR3 sequence (DNA): TGTGCCAGCAGCTTAGGTCAGACCTACGAGCAGTACTTC.

This clone was counted a single time. V gene TRBV3-1 (or the pseudogene TRBV3-2) combines with J gene TRBJ2-7, with 7 bases that match TRBD2. The length of the CDR3 is 19 residues. Germline V gene lookup returns CDR1 LGHDT and CDR2 YNNKEL (reference sequence). The V gene end was trimmed by 0 bases and the J gene end by 4 bases; junction bases not matched to a gene: 18. The CDR3 sequence: CASSQDLGSLALGSYEQYF. CDR3 nucleotide sequence: TGTGCCAGCAGCCAAGATCTTGGGTCACTAGCGCTCGGGAGTTACGAGCAGTACTTC.

J is TRBJ1-6 and V is TRBV5-1; D remains ambiguous. Trimming removed 4 bases from V and 5 bases from J, with 16 bases in between. This CDR3 region has 16 residues. Germline CDR1 is SGHRS and CDR2 is YFSETQ. Here the CDR3 DNA reads TGCGCCAGCAGCCTAGCGGGTGCCCTCCATAATTCACCCCTCCACTTT. It specifies CASSLAGALHNSPLHF.

This chain connects TRBV18 to TRBJ2-2; tentatively, D is TRBD1 (6 bases). The germline CDR1 and CDR2 sequences are KGHSH and LQKENI. The CDR3 extends over 17 amino acids. Trimming left V 1 base short and J 2 bases short, with 14 bases between. Written as DNA, the CDR3 is TGTGCCAGCTCACCACGCGTCCGGGACACCAACACCGGGGAGCTGTTTTTT. This gives the protein CASSPRVRDTNTGELFF. The full variable domain, completed using reference TRBV18 and TRBJ2-2, is NAGVMQNPRHLVRRRGQEARLRCSPMKGHSHVYWYRQLPEEGLKFMVYLQKENIIDESGMPKERFSAEFPKEGPSILRIQQVVRGDSAAYFCASSPRVRDTNTGELFFGEGSRLTVL.

The V and J genes are TRBV7-2 and TRBJ2-3; D may be TRBD2 (5 bases). The CDR3 totals 15 residues. Per germline, CDR1 SGHTA and CDR2 FQGNSA. Trimming stripped 2 bases from V and 0 bases from J, with 9 bases between. As DNA, the CDR3 is TGTGCCAGCAGCTTAAACGGGGTCAGCACAGATACGCAGTATTTT. Its protein is CASSLNGVSTDTQYF. Looking up the rest from reference TRBV7-2 and TRBJ2-3 gives the full variable domain: GAGVSQSPSNKVTEKGKDVELRCDPISGHTALYWYRQSLGQGLEFLIYFQGNSAPDKSGLPSDRFSAERTGGSVSTLTIQRTQQEDSAVYLCASSLNGVSTDTQYFGPGTRLTVL.